A single sample is the source of the 24 T cell receptor beta chains below, sequenced in a study of blood T cells in healthy people across ages (dated by TCRdb to 2015 to 2017). Library preparation used 5' RACE. The reads were generated on an Illumina HiSeq 2500. A second about 7 to 12 cycle PCR used a sample-barcoded 5' primer and a J-beta primer mix. TCRdb reprocessed the public reads (quality trimming at Q25 with fastp, clone calling with MiXCR) and kept in-frame beta chains. Every entry covers one CDR3 protein and lists the most common genes and DNA from its rows. The sample yields roughly 720,000 distinct CDR3 sequences; about 55% were counted once. The ten most abundant clones make up around 41% of the sample. The specimen was blood. Receptor source: a man older than 75 in good health.

The V gene is TRBV27, the J gene TRBJ2-1; unclear D gene. This CDR3 has 13 residues. Germline CDR1 MNHEY, CDR2 SMNVEV (reference sequence). Trimming cost V 5 bases and J 7 bases, with 12 bases left between them. The CDR3 DNA sequence: TGTGCCAGCAGTGTCTTTGAGAGAAATGAGCAGTTCTTC. Protein sequence: CASSVFERNEQFF.

This clonotype appeared a few times. The chain couples TRBV9 to TRBJ2-3; either TRBD1 or TRBD2 may supply D (5 bases each). CDR3 length: 16 amino acids. The V end lost 3 bases, the J end lost 4 bases, and 18 bases lay between the germline ends. Germline lookup yields CDR1 SGDLS and CDR2 YYNGEE. The CDR3 protein is CASSDRGRADADTQYF. In DNA, the CDR3 is TGTGCCAGCAGCGACCGGGGCCGGGCGGATGCAGATACGCAGTATTTT.

The V gene is TRBV11-1, the J gene TRBJ2-5; TRBD2 is a possible D gene (5 bases). Trimming shortened V by 4 bases and J by 0 bases, and 15 bases separated the two germline ends. There are 16 residues in the CDR3. Per germline, CDR1 SGHAT and CDR2 FQDESV (reference sequence). The chain's CDR3 is CASSSRLTMYQETQYF. DNA of the CDR3: TGTGCCAGCAGCTCCCGACTAACTATGTACCAAGAGACCCAGTACTTC. Supplemented by reference TRBV11-1 and TRBJ2-5, the full variable domain reads EAEVAQSPRYKITEKSQAVAFWCDPISGHATLYWYRQILGQGPELLVQFQDESVVDDSQLPKDRFSAERLKGVDSTLKIQPAELGDSAMYLCASSSRLTMYQETQYFGPGTRLLVL.

This clonotype has more than one count but fewer than ten. The chain has TRBV20-1 and TRBJ1-1, with TRBD1 matching over 12 bases. J gave up 0 bases and V 0 bases, and 5 bases lay outside the gene matches. The germline gives CDR1 DFQATT, CDR2 SNEGSKA (reference sequence). The CDR3 is made up of 17 amino acids. The CDR3 loop reads CSARDAGTGGMNTEAFF. Written as DNA, the CDR3 is TGCAGTGCTAGAGACGCCGGGACAGGGGGCATGAACACTGAAGCTTTCTTT.

The chain has TRBV14 and TRBJ2-2; 7 bases fit TRBD1. Losses at the gene ends were 0 bases for V and 1 base for J; bases not matched to a gene: 2. CDR3 length: 16 residues. CDR1 is SGHDN, CDR2 FVKESK, per germline. DNA of the CDR3: TGTGCCAGCAGCCAAGAAAGGGGGCAGAACACCGGGGAGCTGTTTTTT. It specifies CASSQERGQNTGELFF.

The V call is TRBV5-5, the J call TRBJ2-7; 10 bases map to TRBD2. V trimming: 2 bases; J trimming: 2 bases; junction bases outside the gene matches: 4. This CDR3 region has 15 residues. Looked up from germline, CDR1 is SGHKS and CDR2 is YYEKEE (reference sequence). The CDR3 DNA sequence: TGTGCCAGCAGCTTTGTGCTAGCGGGAGCCTACGAGCAGTACTTC. It yields the protein CASSFVLAGAYEQYF.

Many counts were recorded for this clonotype. The chain combines TRBV20-1 with TRBJ1-2; D possibly corresponds to TRBD1 (5 bases). With 0 bases removed from V and 4 bases from J, the gap between germline ends came to 12 bases. The CDR3 covers 14 residues. The V gene's germline CDR1 is DFQATT and CDR2 SNEGSKA (reference sequence). CDR3 DNA: TGCAGTGCTAGAGAGGGGGGTTTGATCTATGGCTACACCTTC. Translating it yields CSAREGGLIYGYTF.

This clonotype was observed a handful of times. V gene TRBV5-1 combines with J gene TRBJ2-1; 13 nucleotides match TRBD2. The CDR3 spans 16 residues. The germline V gene has CDR1 SGHRS and CDR2 YFSETQ. The junction had 5 bases not matched to a gene; V was cut back by 4 bases and J by 4 bases. CDR3 nucleotide sequence: TGCGCCAGCAGCCCACTAGCGGGAGGGCGGTACAATGAGCAGTTCTTC. Amino acid sequence: CASSPLAGGRYNEQFF.

V and J are TRBV28 and TRBJ1-2, with D possibly being TRBD1 (5 bases). Trimming cost V 5 bases and J 8 bases, with 15 bases left between them. This CDR3 has 13 residues. Germline V lookup: CDR1 MDHEN, CDR2 SYDVKM. The CDR3 here is CASSLREVGGYTF. As DNA, the CDR3 is TGTGCCAGCAGTCTCAGGGAGGTTGGCGGCTACACCTTC.

This clonotype has a single count. V is TRBV6-5 and J is TRBJ2-3, with a possible D match to TRBD1 (6 bases). The CDR3 is 13 residues long. Trimming cost V 7 bases and J 6 bases, with 14 bases left between them. Germline lookup yields CDR1 MNHEY and CDR2 SVGAGI. The CDR3 sequence is CASKGEFRDTQYF. DNA of the CDR3: TGTGCCAGCAAGGGGGAGTTTCGGGATACGCAGTATTTT.

V usage is TRBV10-3 and J usage is TRBJ2-1; 9 nucleotides agree with TRBD1. The DNA end favors TRBJ2-7, so the J call may be wrong. The CDR3 totals 13 residues. The germline V gene has CDR1 ENHRY and CDR2 SYGVKD. The CDR3 here is CAIRRTGGHEQYF. For the CDR3, the DNA is TGTGCCATCAGGCGAACAGGGGGCCACGAGCAGTACTTC.

There are a few counts of this clonotype. The gene calls are TRBV29-1 and TRBJ2-1; 7 bases are a match to TRBD2. The CDR3 loop spans 16 amino acids. J lost 0 bases, V lost 1 base, and 6 bases had no gene match. Germline CDR1 SQVTM, CDR2 ANQGSEA. The CDR3, as DNA: TGCAGCGTTGAAGGGCTAGCGGATAGCTCCTACAATGAGCAGTTCTTC. Residues: CSVEGLADSSYNEQFF.

This clonotype was recorded once. This chain connects TRBV20-1 to TRBJ2-1; D may correspond to TRBD1 or TRBD2 (6 bases each). The CDR3 consists of 14 residues. Germline V gives CDR1 DFQATT, CDR2 SNEGSKA (reference sequence). V lost 3 bases and J lost 6, with 15 bases in between. CDR3 amino acids: CSAREAGRGNEQFF. The CDR3 DNA follows: TGCAGTGCTAGGGAAGCGGGCAGGGGCAATGAGCAGTTCTTC.

The chain is built from TRBV6-5 and TRBJ2-7; tentatively, D is TRBD1 or TRBD2 (5 bases each). The V and J ends lost 2 bases and 1 base respectively, with 12 bases between them. CDR1 is MNHEY and CDR2 is SVGAGI in the germline V gene. The CDR3 is made up of 15 amino acids. The CDR3 DNA sequence: TGTGCCAGCAGTTACGACTGGGACGGATCCTACGAGCAGTACTTC. Residues: CASSYDWDGSYEQYF.

Notes on this clonotype: One junction end does not reproduce the germline sequence, and a read error may be involved. The rearrangement joins TRBV5-6 to TRBJ2-7; 7 nucleotides line up with TRBD1. Germline V gene sequence: CDR1 SGHDT, CDR2 YYEEEE. CDR3 size: 14 residues. The CDR3: CASSSSDRSHERYF. The CDR3 nucleotides are TGTGCCAGCAGCTCCTCGGACAGGAGCCACGAGCGGTACTTC.

The chain joins TRBV10-3 to TRBJ2-1; D possibly matches TRBD1 or TRBD2 (6 bases each). The CDR3 is 15 amino acids. The germline gives CDR1 ENHRY, CDR2 SYGVKD. Trimming took off 2 bases at V and 7 bases at J, with 15 bases between the two ends. The CDR3 sequence is CAISEPGTGRNEQFF. In DNA form, the CDR3 reads TGTGCCATCAGTGAGCCGGGAACAGGGAGGAATGAGCAGTTCTTC.

Written as DNA, the CDR3 is TGTGCCAGCAGTTTAGAGCGGACAGGGGGCCGTGGCTACACCTTC. The encoded protein is CASSLERTGGRGYTF. The chain is built from TRBV12-3 or TRBV12-4 and TRBJ1-2; 11 nucleotides align to TRBD1. Trimming at V came to 1 base and at J to 7 bases, leaving 5 bases not matched to a gene. There are 15 residues in the CDR3.

V and J are TRBV3-1 and TRBJ2-1; 12 bases are a match to TRBD2. The CDR3 runs to 16 residues. The trim removed 4 bases at V and 0 bases at J, leaving 1 base unmatched. CDR1 and CDR2 from the germline V gene are LGHDT and YNNKEL (reference sequence). CDR3 sequence (DNA): TGTGCCAGCAGCCGGACTAGCGGGGACTCCTACAATGAGCAGTTCTTC. It specifies CASSRTSGDSYNEQFF.

The V and J genes are TRBV4-2 and TRBJ2-2; D might be TRBD2 (6 bases). The CDR3 sequence is 16 residues long. Trimming took off 4 bases at V and 1 base at J, with 13 bases between the two ends. Germline V gives CDR1 LGHNA, CDR2 YNFKEQ. As DNA, the CDR3 is TGTGCCAGCAGCCCCCGACTAGGGCAGAACACCGGGGAGCTGTTTTTT. Translated: CASSPRLGQNTGELFF.

The chain combines TRBV27 with TRBJ1-6; D is unresolved. The CDR3 runs 13 residues. Trimming took 7 bases from V and 12 from J, leaving 16 bases between them. Germline V lookup: CDR1 MNHEY, CDR2 SMNVEV (reference sequence). The CDR3 spells CASKSGALLPLHF. CDR3 in DNA: TGTGCCAGCAAGAGCGGAGCTCTCCTACCCCTCCACTTT.

The genes are TRBV4-1 and TRBJ2-7, with TRBD2 identical over 16 bases. V shed 4 bases and J 0 bases; nucleotides not matched to a gene: 6. The CDR3 extends over 18 amino acids. Germline-derived CDR1 and CDR2 are MGHRA and YSYEKL. CDR3 DNA: TGCGCCAGCAGCCGCGGGACTAGCGGGAGGGCCGACTCCTACGAGCAGTACTTC. It codes for CASSRGTSGRADSYEQYF.

This rearrangement joins TRBV7-2 to TRBJ2-3; perhaps TRBD2 as D (6 bases). Germline assignment: CDR1 SGHTA and CDR2 FQGNSA. This CDR3 is built from 13 residues. V was pared by 5 bases and J by 14 bases, with 20 bases between. The CDR3 nucleotides are TGTGCCAGCAGCAGAGGACGGGAGTCTTACGCGTATTTT. Translated, it gives CASSRGRESYAYF.

The chain recombines TRBV12-3 or TRBV12-4 with TRBJ2-1; TRBD2 might be the D (8 bases). Trimming cost V 6 bases and J 6 bases, with 33 bases left between them. CDR3 length equals 20 residues. CDR3 in DNA: TGTGCCAGCAGCTCTAGACAGGGCCCCCCCGGGAGGGCCCTCTTCAATGAGCAGTTCTTC. This codes for CASSSRQGPPGRALFNEQFF.

The chain combines TRBV28 with TRBJ2-3; 7 bases fit TRBD1. Germline assignment: CDR1 MDHEN and CDR2 SYDVKM. Germline trimming cut 5 bases from V and 3 bases from J; bases unmatched to any gene: 8. This CDR3 contains 15 residues. The CDR3 loop reads CASSTTGLGTDTQYF. The CDR3 region has the DNA TGTGCCAGCAGTACGACAGGGTTGGGTACAGATACGCAGTATTTT.